This section outlines one T cell receptor (beta chain) sequence together with its context. Its antigen is as yet unknown. These data are taken from a study of identical twins. Points from the study as a whole: Twins shared out-of-frame alpha sequences with excess low generation probability. Invariant cells of the MAIT and iNKT types might have partly distorted the zero-insertion analyses.

Healthy Caucasians provided all donations. Germline V gives CDR1 MGHDK, CDR2 SYGVNS. V dropped 6 bases and J dropped 4; count of bases not matched to a gene: 9. The CDR3 runs 15 residues. Template switching introduced a universal primer site, and the cDNA bore unique molecular identifiers. TCRdb reanalysed the 5' RACE reads using MiXCR and keeps one entry per CDR3 protein. This sample has under 250,000 distinct CDR3 sequences, with roughly 9.4% found just once. This clonotype originated in a woman aged 18-30 years in good health. The genes are TRBV25-1 and TRBJ2-1, with 7 bases identical to TRBD1. The sample consisted of memory (CD45RO+) T cells sorted from blood. DNA of the CDR3: TGTGCCAGCAGACTGACAGGGACCCTTTACAATGAGCAGTTCTTC. It codes for CASRLTGTLYNEQFF.